The clone carrying this TCR beta chain was observed at least ten times. Its antigen is unknown. In making TCR cDNA, 5'RACE template switching added a universal primer site and UMIs to it. TCRdb reprocessed the 5' RACE reads with MiXCR, giving one entry per CDR3 protein. This sample has about 400,000 distinct CDR3 sequences; 6% to 8% occur once, and the top ten carry roughly 15%. This entry belongs to a study of T cells after yellow fever vaccination. Looking at the study overall: Fractions with few cells were prepared using SMART-Seq v4 Ultra Low Input.

Study observations and caveats: Researchers noted that a small share of clonotypes showed up in both CD4 and CD8 compartments. The study re-detected most primary-vaccination clones after the booster (nearly 97% CD4, just over 85% CD8).

The germline V gene encodes CDR1 SGDLS and CDR2 YYNGEE. The CDR3 has 17 amino acids. Trimming took 4 bases from V and 0 from J, leaving 17 bases between them. The TCR was taken from a man in his thirties or forties who received the YFV17D yellow fever vaccine. This material consisted of PBMCs, taken 5 days after the yellow fever booster vaccination. The chain links TRBV9 to TRBJ2-1; TRBD2 might be the D (6 bases). The CDR3 coding sequence is TGTGCCAGCAGCCGAACGGGAGCCGCCAGCTCCTACAATGAGCAGTTCTTC. Amino acids: CASSRTGAASSYNEQFF.